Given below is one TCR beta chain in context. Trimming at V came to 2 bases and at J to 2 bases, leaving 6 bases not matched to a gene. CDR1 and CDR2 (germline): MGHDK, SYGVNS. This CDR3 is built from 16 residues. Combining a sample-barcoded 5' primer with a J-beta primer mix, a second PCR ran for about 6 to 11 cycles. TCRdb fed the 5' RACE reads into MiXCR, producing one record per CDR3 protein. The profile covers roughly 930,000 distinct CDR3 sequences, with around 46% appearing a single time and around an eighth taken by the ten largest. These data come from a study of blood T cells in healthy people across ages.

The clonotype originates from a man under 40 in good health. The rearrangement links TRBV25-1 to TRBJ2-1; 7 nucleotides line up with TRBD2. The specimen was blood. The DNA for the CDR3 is TGTGCCAGCAGTGAACCCAGCGGGGTAACCTACAATGAGCAGTTCTTC. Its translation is CASSEPSGVTYNEQFF.